One and the same sample provided the 10 T cell receptor beta chains below, sequenced in a study of identical twins. A single record per CDR3 protein comes from TCRdb applying MiXCR to the 5' RACE reads. The table records hundreds of thousands of distinct CDR3 sequences, 15% to 20% of them present only once. This sample also appeared in a second study, on T cells expressing NK-cell markers.

Sequencing was performed on PBMCs. Receptors were obtained from a woman aged 18 to 35 in good health.

The sample holds a few counts of this clonotype. The chain couples TRBV15 to TRBJ2-2; 10 nucleotides agree with TRBD2. Germline V CDR1 and CDR2: LNHNV, YYDKDF (reference sequence). The CDR3 runs 17 residues. V was clipped by 0 bases and J by 4 bases; unmatched bases: 5. CDR3 in DNA: TGTGCCACCAGCAGAGATCGGCTAGCGGGAGCCACCGGGGAGCTGTTTTTT. It codes for CATSRDRLAGATGELFF.

The rearrangement uses TRBV7-3 and TRBJ1-1, with D perhaps TRBD1 (6 bases). This CDR3 contains 12 residues. Per germline, CDR1 SGHTA and CDR2 FQGTGA. The V gene lost 1 base and the J gene lost 7 bases, with 7 bases spanning the gap. CDR3 protein: CASSLIRGEAFF. The CDR3 bases are TGTGCCAGCAGCTTAATCAGGGGTGAAGCTTTCTTT. Drawing the rest from reference TRBV7-3 and TRBJ1-1, the complete variable domain is GAGVSQTPSNKVTEKGKYVELRCDPISGHTALYWYRQSLGQGPEFLIYFQGTGAADDSGLPNDRFFAVRPEGSVSTLKIQRTERGDSAVYLCASSLIRGEAFFGQGTRLTVV.

The chain carries TRBV29-1 and TRBJ2-3, with D uncertain. Per germline, CDR1 SQVTM and CDR2 ANQGSEA. The V end was cut by 4 bases, the J end by 5 bases, with 7 bases between. This CDR3 spans 11 amino acids. CDR3 residues: CSVAWEDTQYF. As DNA, the CDR3 is TGCAGCGTTGCTTGGGAAGATACGCAGTATTTT.

This clonotype was observed a handful of times. V usage is TRBV18 and J usage is TRBJ2-7; perhaps TRBD2 as D (6 bases). The V gene's germline CDR1 is KGHSH and CDR2 LQKENI. The length of the CDR3 is 14 residues. Trimming removed 3 bases from V and 5 bases from J, with 14 bases in between. Written as DNA, the CDR3 is TGTGCCAGCTCACCCCTGGGGGGAAGAAACGAGCAGTACTTC. It is translated as CASSPLGGRNEQYF.

This chain links TRBV7-6 with TRBJ2-7, with D possibly matching TRBD2 (6 bases). Germline V CDR1 and CDR2: SGHVS, FNYEAQ. V dropped 1 base and J dropped 3 bases, with 16 bases sitting between them. This CDR3 has 16 amino acids. CDR3 sequence: CASSLEVAEPGYEQYF. The CDR3 DNA is TGTGCCAGCAGCTTAGAGGTAGCGGAGCCCGGCTACGAGCAGTACTTC.

As regards this clonotype: The junction departs from germline at one end; a sequencing error may be responsible. The J gene is TRBJ2-7, the V gene TRBV6-5; TRBD2 matches 10 bases. CDR1 MNHEY and CDR2 SVGAGI come from the germline V gene. The CDR3 sequence is 12 residues long. The CDR3 sequence is CASSYISGGLAF. The CDR3 DNA sequence: TGTGCCAGCAGTTACATTAGCGGGGGGCTGGCATTC.

This sequence joins TRBV6-2 or TRBV6-3 and TRBJ1-5; tentatively, D is TRBD1 (5 bases). V was shortened by 0 bases and J by 7 bases, with 19 bases between the two germline ends. Germline V lookup: CDR1 MNHEY, CDR2 SVGEGT. There are 17 residues in the CDR3. The chain's CDR3 is CASSYSMGQAPSQPQHF. The CDR3 DNA reads as TGTGCCAGCAGTTACTCGATGGGGCAGGCCCCGTCGCAGCCCCAGCATTTT.

The rearrangement uses TRBV6-5 and TRBJ2-1, with D perhaps being TRBD1 or TRBD2 (5 bases each). The germline gives CDR1 MNHEY, CDR2 SVGAGI. The CDR3 is 14 residues long. Trimming shortened V by 0 bases and J by 14 bases, and 17 bases separated the two germline ends. CDR3 in amino acids: CASSYSLPSGREFF. The CDR3 DNA reads as TGTGCCAGCAGTTACTCGTTACCATCGGGGCGTGAGTTCTTC.

J is TRBJ1-5 and V is TRBV5-6, with 8 bases identical to TRBD1. Germline-derived CDR1 and CDR2 are SGHDT and YYEEEE. V trimming: 5 bases; J trimming: 3 bases; junction bases outside the gene matches: 7. The CDR3 is made up of 15 amino acids. CDR3 in DNA: TGTGCCAGCAGTTCCGGGACAGGAGTCAATCAGCCCCAGCATTTT. Encoded protein: CASSSGTGVNQPQHF.

This clonotype has only a few counts. This sequence joins TRBV28 and TRBJ2-1; 9 positions agree with TRBD1. Per germline, CDR1 MDHEN and CDR2 SYDVKM. The V segment lost 5 bases and the J segment 4 bases; nucleotides outside the gene matches: 6. CDR3 length equals 15 residues. CDR3 nucleotides: TGTGCCAGCAGTCGGGACAGGGAAGTTTACAATGAGCAGTTCTTC. Encoded protein: CASSRDREVYNEQFF.